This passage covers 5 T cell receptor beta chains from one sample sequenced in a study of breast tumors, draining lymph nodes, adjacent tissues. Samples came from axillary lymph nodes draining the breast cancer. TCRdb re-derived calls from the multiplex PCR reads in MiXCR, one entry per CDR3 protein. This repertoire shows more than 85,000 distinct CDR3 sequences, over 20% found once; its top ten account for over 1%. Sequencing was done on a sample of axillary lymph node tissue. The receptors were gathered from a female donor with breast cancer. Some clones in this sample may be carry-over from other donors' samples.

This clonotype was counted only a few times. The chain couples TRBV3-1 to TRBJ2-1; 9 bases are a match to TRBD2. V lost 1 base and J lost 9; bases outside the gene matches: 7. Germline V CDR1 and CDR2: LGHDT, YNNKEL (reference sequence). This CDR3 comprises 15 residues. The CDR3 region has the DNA TGTGCCAGCAGCCAAGCTGTAGTAGCGGGAGCTGAGCAGTTCTTC. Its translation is CASSQAVVAGAEQFF.

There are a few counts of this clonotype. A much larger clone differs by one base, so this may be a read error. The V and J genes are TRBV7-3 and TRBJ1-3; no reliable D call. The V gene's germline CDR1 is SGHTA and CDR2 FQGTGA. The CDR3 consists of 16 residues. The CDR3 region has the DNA TGTGCCCGCAGCCCCCAAGGAACTGCTGGGGGAAACACCATATATTTT. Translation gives CARSPQGTAGGNTIYF.

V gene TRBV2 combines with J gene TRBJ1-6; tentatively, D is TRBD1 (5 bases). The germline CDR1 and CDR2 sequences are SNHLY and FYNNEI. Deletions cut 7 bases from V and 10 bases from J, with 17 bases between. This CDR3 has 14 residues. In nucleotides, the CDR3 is TGTGCCAGCATGACTGAGGGCAGGGTGTCACCCCTCCACTTT. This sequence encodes CASMTEGRVSPLHF.

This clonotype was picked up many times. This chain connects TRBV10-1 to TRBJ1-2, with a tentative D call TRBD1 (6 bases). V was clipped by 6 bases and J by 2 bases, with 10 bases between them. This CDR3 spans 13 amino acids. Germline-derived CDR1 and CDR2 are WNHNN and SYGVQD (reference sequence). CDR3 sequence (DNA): TGCGCCAGCAGCCCCGGACAGAACTATGGCTACACCTTC. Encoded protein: CASSPGQNYGYTF.

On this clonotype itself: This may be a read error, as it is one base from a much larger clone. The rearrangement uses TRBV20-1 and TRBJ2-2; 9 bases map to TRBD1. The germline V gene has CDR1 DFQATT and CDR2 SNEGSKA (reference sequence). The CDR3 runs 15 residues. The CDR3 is CGARGTGTTTGELFF. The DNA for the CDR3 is TGCGGTGCTAGAGGGACAGGGACCACCACCGGGGAGCTGTTTTTT.